Listed here are 17 T cell receptor beta chains from one sample, sequenced in a study of T cell responses to AZD1222 COVID-19 vaccine. The table came from immunoSEQ multiplex PCR; TCRdb's copy has only in-frame clones and leaves some out. The table records some 120,000 clones, about 92% of them present only once. The specimen was peripheral blood, collected on day 0 of AZD1222 vaccination. All receptors come from an adult in good health.

The V gene is TRBV6-8, the J gene TRBJ2-3; no firm D call. The V end was cut by 2 bases, the J end by 6 bases, with 12 bases between. There are 14 residues in the CDR3. CDR1 MNHGY and CDR2 SAAAGT come from the germline V gene. The CDR3 region has the DNA TGTGCCAGCAGTTACCCCCCTGTCCCCGATACGCAGTATTTT. Translated, it gives CASSYPPVPDTQYF.

In this sample, this clone turned up once. J is TRBJ2-7 and V is TRBV29-1; 8 bases align to TRBD1. After removal of 7 bases from V and 3 bases from J, the junction contained 11 bases not matched to a gene. The CDR3 contains 14 residues. The V gene's germline CDR1 is SQVTM and CDR2 ANQGSEA. The CDR3 region is CSADGPGTGYEQYF. The CDR3 nucleotides are TGCAGCGCCGATGGCCCCGGGACAGGCTACGAGCAGTACTTC.

This clone was seen a few times. The rearrangement links TRBV9 to TRBJ1-1; D ambiguous. V gave up 1 base and J gave up 0 bases, with 19 bases separating them. The germline V gene encodes CDR1 SGDLS and CDR2 YYNGEE. The length of the CDR3 is 18 residues. CDR3 nucleotide sequence: TGTGCCAGCAGCGTATCCCCCGTGGAGAGACCTTTGAACACTGAAGCTTTCTTT. As protein: CASSVSPVERPLNTEAFF. Filled out from reference TRBV9 and TRBJ1-1, the complete variable domain reads DSGVTQTPKHLITATGQRVTLRCSPRSGDLSVYWYQQSLDQGLQFLIQYYNGEERAKGNILERFSAQQFPDLHSELNLSSLELGDSALYFCASSVSPVERPLNTEAFFGQGTRLTVV.

The chain couples TRBV11-3 to TRBJ2-3, with 8 bases that match TRBD2. This CDR3 has 15 residues. J lost 2 bases, V lost 5 bases, and 6 bases had no gene match. Germline V CDR1 and CDR2: SGHNT, YENEEA. CDR3 in amino acids: CASSPGGPATDTQYF. CDR3 DNA: TGTGCCAGCAGCCCGGGAGGGCCCGCCACAGATACGCAGTATTTT.

This clone came up once. The chain joins TRBV5-1 to TRBJ1-3; possibly TRBD1 for D (6 bases). Per the germline V gene, CDR1 is SGHRS and CDR2 is YFSETQ. The CDR3 spans 18 residues. V was cut by 1 base and J by 3 bases, with 20 bases left in between. CDR3 in DNA: TGCGCCAGCAGCTTGACCCTCCTTACAGGGTCGGGTGGAAACACCATATATTTT. As protein: CASSLTLLTGSGGNTIYF.

This CDR3 is CASSEGLAGDLRAETQYF. In DNA, the CDR3 is TGCGCCAGCAGCGAGGGACTAGCGGGAGATTTGCGGGCAGAGACCCAGTACTTC. The chain carries TRBV5-1 and TRBJ2-5, with 14 nucleotides matching TRBD2. CDR1 and CDR2 from the germline V gene are SGHRS and YFSETQ. The CDR3 is made up of 18 amino acids. Trimming at V came to 4 bases and at J to 4 bases, leaving 12 bases not matched to a gene.

This clone has only one observation. This rearrangement joins TRBV5-4 to TRBJ2-5; no firm D call. This CDR3 has 14 residues. CDR1 is SGHNT, CDR2 YYREEE, per germline (reference sequence). Trimming left V 2 bases short and J 2 bases short, with 10 bases between. CDR3 protein: CASSFGGAQETQYF. The CDR3 nucleotides read TGTGCCAGCAGCTTTGGTGGAGCTCAAGAGACCCAGTACTTC. The whole variable domain, remainder taken from reference TRBV5-4 and TRBJ2-5, is ETGVTQSPTHLIKTRGQQVTLRCSSQSGHNTVSWYQQALGQGPQFIFQYYREEENGRGNFPPRFSGLQFPNYSSELNVNALELDDSALYLCASSFGGAQETQYFGPGTRLLVL.

The chain carries TRBV30 and TRBJ1-1; D remains ambiguous. This CDR3 has 12 residues. From germline, CDR1 is GTSNPN and CDR2 SVGIG (reference sequence). V lost 1 base and J lost 2, with 5 bases in between. CDR3 coding DNA: TGTGCCTGGAGTGGACTTAACACTGAAGCTTTCTTT. It codes for CAWSGLNTEAFF.

V usage is TRBV27 and J usage is TRBJ1-2; D gene unclear. V was clipped by 10 bases and J by 8 bases, with 20 bases between them. CDR3 length: 13 residues. The V gene's germline CDR1 is MNHEY and CDR2 SMNVEV (reference sequence). The CDR3 coding sequence is TGTGCCACCCAAAGCAGCCACCAAGGAGGCTACACCTTC. Residues: CATQSSHQGGYTF.

The V and J genes are TRBV11-3 and TRBJ2-1; D unclear. Trimming left V 0 bases short and J 0 bases short, with 3 bases between. The CDR3 totals 14 residues. The germline gives CDR1 SGHNT, CDR2 YENEEA. The CDR3 loop reads CASSLDSSYNEQFF. Here the CDR3 DNA reads TGTGCCAGCAGCTTAGATAGCTCCTACAATGAGCAGTTCTTC.

This chain uses TRBV28 with TRBJ2-5; D gene uncertain. Germline V CDR1 and CDR2: MDHEN, SYDVKM. The V and J ends lost 7 bases and 4 bases respectively, with 13 bases between them. The CDR3 is made up of 13 amino acids. The CDR3 sequence: CASKRFLGETQYF. For the CDR3, the DNA is TGTGCCAGCAAGAGGTTTTTGGGAGAGACCCAGTACTTC.

The gene calls are TRBV4-1 and TRBJ2-3; 7 bases are shared with TRBD2. V trimming: 1 base; J trimming: 3 bases; junction bases outside the gene matches: 4. From germline, CDR1 is MGHRA and CDR2 YSYEKL. CDR3 length: 15 amino acids. The CDR3 region is CASSQVRRETDTQYF. CDR3 nucleotides: TGCGCCAGCAGCCAAGTCCGGCGGGAGACAGATACGCAGTATTTT.

This clone was recorded only once. This chain connects TRBV5-1 to TRBJ2-2, with 9 bases matching TRBD1. CDR1 and CDR2 from the germline V gene are SGHRS and YFSETQ. Germline trimming cut 2 bases from V and 7 bases from J; bases unmatched to any gene: 6. This CDR3 is 15 amino acids long. CDR3 in amino acids: CASSLQGAPNGELFF. For the CDR3, the DNA is TGCGCCAGCAGCTTACAGGGGGCGCCGAACGGGGAGCTGTTTTTT.

This clone showed up just once. This rearrangement joins TRBV18 to TRBJ1-6, with a possible D match to TRBD1 (5 bases). V lost 1 base to trimming and J lost 5 bases, with 9 bases between them. Germline lookup yields CDR1 KGHSH and CDR2 LQKENI. This CDR3 has 15 residues. CDR3 bases: TGTGCCAGCTCACCACTTCAGGGTCATAATTCACCCCTCCACTTT. Translated: CASSPLQGHNSPLHF.

This chain connects TRBV6-5 to TRBJ1-1; 8 bases are a match to TRBD1. The CDR3 has 13 amino acids. V lost 6 bases to trimming and J lost 5 bases; unmatched junction nucleotides: 5. In germline, CDR1 is MNHEY, CDR2 SVGAGI. The CDR3 DNA sequence: TGTGCCAGCAGCAGACAGGGGAGTACTGAAGCTTTCTTT. Encoded protein: CASSRQGSTEAFF.

V gene TRBV29-1 combines with J gene TRBJ2-7; perhaps TRBD2 as D (6 bases). The CDR3 runs to 14 residues. Looked up from germline, CDR1 is SQVTM and CDR2 is ANQGSEA. The V end was cut by 2 bases, the J end by 5 bases, with 16 bases between. Here the CDR3 DNA reads TGCAGCGTTGAACTGGGACTCTCGACCAACGAGCAGTACTTC. Protein sequence: CSVELGLSTNEQYF.

The rearrangement joins TRBV10-3 to TRBJ1-3; perhaps TRBD1 as D (6 bases). This CDR3 has 14 residues. The germline gives CDR1 ENHRY, CDR2 SYGVKD. Trimming took off 6 bases at V and 1 base at J, with 10 bases between the two ends. CDR3: CAISPTGSGNTIYF. In nucleotides, the CDR3 is TGTGCCATCAGCCCGACAGGTTCTGGAAACACCATATATTTT.